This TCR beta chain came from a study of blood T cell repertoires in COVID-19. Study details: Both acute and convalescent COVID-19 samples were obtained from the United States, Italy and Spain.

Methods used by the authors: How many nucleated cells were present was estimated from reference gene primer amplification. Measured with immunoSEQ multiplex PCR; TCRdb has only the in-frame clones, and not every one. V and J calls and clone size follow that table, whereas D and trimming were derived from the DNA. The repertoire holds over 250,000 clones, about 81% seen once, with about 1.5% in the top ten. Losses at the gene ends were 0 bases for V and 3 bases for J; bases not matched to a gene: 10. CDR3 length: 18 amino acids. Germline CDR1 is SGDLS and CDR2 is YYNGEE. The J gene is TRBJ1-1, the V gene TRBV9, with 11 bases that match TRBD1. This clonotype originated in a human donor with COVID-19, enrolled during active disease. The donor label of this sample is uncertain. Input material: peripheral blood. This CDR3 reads CASSVGTGQGARDTEAFF. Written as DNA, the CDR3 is TGTGCCAGCAGCGTAGGGACAGGACAGGGGGCGCGGGACACTGAAGCTTTCTTT.